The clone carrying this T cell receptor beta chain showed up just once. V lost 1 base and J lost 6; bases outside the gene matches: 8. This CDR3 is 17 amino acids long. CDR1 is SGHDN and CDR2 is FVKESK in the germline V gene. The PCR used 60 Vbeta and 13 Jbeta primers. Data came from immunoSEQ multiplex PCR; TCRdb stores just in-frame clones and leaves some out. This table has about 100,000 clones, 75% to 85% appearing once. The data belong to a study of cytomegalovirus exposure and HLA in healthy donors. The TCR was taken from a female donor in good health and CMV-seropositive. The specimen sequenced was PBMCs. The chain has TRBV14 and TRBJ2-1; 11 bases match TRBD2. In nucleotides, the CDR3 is TGTGCCAGCAGCCAAGTCCTTAGCGGGAGGGGGGGCAATGAGCAGTTCTTC. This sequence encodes CASSQVLSGRGGNEQFF. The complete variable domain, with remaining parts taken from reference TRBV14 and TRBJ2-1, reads EAGVTQFPSHSVIEKGQTVTLRCDPISGHDNLYWYRRVMGKEIKFLLHFVKESKQDESGMPNNRFLAERTGGTYSTLKVQPAELEDSGVYFCASSQVLSGRGGNEQFFGPGTRLTVL.